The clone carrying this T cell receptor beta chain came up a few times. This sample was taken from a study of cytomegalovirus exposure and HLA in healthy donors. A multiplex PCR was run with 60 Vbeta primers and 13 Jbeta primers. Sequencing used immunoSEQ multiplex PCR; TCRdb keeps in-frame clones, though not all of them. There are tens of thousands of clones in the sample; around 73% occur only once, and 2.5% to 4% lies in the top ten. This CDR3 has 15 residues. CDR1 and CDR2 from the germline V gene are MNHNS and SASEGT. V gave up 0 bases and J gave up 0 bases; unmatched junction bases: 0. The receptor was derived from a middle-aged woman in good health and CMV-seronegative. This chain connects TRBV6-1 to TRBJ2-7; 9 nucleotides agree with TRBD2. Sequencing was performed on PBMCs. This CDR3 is CASSEASGSSYEQYF. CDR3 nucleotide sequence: TGTGCCAGCAGTGAAGCTAGCGGGAGCTCCTACGAGCAGTACTTC.